This TCR beta chain is from a study of blood T cell repertoires in COVID-19 (dated by TCRdb to the early 2020s). About the study as a whole: Samples covering the acute and convalescent phases of COVID-19 were provided by collaborators in the United States, Italy and Spain. The prospective study material was composed of cDNA or gDNA derived from T cells, B-cell-depleted T cells, or PBMCs. Subjects who had been exposed to COVID-19, were actively infected with it, or had recovered from it provided the deeply sampled blood TCRbeta repertoires that made up the dataset. The repertoires were made available in a free public database intended to serve as a resource for research on the immune response to SARS-CoV-2. Samples came from the ongoing ImmuneRACE study (first 160 participants) plus 1,254 subjects from 6 global collaborators. Sample metadata almost always included a de-identified subject ID, COVID-19 status, age in years and sex. Where HLA class I and class II types were available, the types were taken from metadata supplied by the sample provider, not from assay-based typing.

For CDR1 and CDR2, the germline V gene lists SGHVS and FQNEAQ. Germline trimming amounts to 4 bases on V and 3 bases on J, with 9 as the count of junction bases outside the gene matches. The CDR3 goes from the cysteine to the phenylalanine over 15 residues. Just CDR3 DNA is preserved here, 45 bases in frame from base 1. Collaborating institutions collected whole blood in K2EDTA tubes following their own protocols. For TCRbeta analysis, collaborator samples were shipped as frozen whole blood, as isolated PBMCs, or as DNA extracted from either sample type. The immunoSEQ Assay, a bias-controlled multiplex PCR, was used to amplify TCRbeta CDR3 regions from genomic DNA. Per the authors' processing: The number of nucleated cells in each sample was estimated from the amplification of reference gene primers within the assay. To quantify the absolute abundance of each unique TCRbeta CDR3 rearrangement, sequence reads were collapsed and filtered. For each sample, productive Simpson clonality was calculated as the square root of Simpson's diversity index across productive rearrangements. Not all clones reach the TCRdb copy of this immuneACCESS table, which keeps in-frame sequences only. Checked studies attribute under half of the gap to unresolved V genes and leave the rest unexplained. V, J and clone size are taken as reported in that table, and D and trimming were inferred from the DNA itself. Counted in this sample were some 250,000 clones; under 90% of them appeared once. Around 2.9% of the sample is in the top ten clones.

The paper's findings and limits, for the study overall: Clinical and demographic metadata were provided uncurated, with the amount varying by source and participant.

About this clone itself: The target of this receptor is not known. Base qualities were left out, and no much larger clone turns up one base away.

This TCR came from a woman aged 60-75 years with active or convalescent COVID-19. The V and J genes are TRBV7-8 and TRBJ2-7, and TRBD2 aligns with 7 junction nucleotides. The sequenced material came from peripheral blood. In nucleotide form, the sequence is TGTGCCAGCAGCTGGGGGAGGGCAGGGTTCTACGAGCAGTACTTC. This encodes CASSWGRAGFYEQYF.